This TCR beta chain was documented in a study of vaccination effects on CD4 cells after COVID-19. The ViraFEST assay expanded antigen-specific CD4+ T cells with viral peptide pools before sequencing. After more than 8 days in culture, the CD4+ T cells were isolated. Vaccinees lacked prior SARS-CoV-2 infection and tested negative for nucleocapsid antibodies. The data were produced by immunoSEQ multiplex PCR, yet TCRdb's version contains in-frame clones alone and is incomplete. The sample includes tens of thousands of clones, around 69% of them seen just once. The germline V gene encodes CDR1 SGHDT and CDR2 YYEEEE. Trimming stripped 1 base from V and 5 bases from J, with 12 bases between. The CDR3 covers 14 residues. Study results and caveats: Clones from infection and from vaccination both contracted markedly late after vaccination.

With regard to this clone: Its antigen is unknown.

The receptor comes from a human donor who received a COVID-19 vaccine. The sequenced sample was CD4+ T cells from PBMCs cultured with HCoV-NL63 spike peptides, obtained before COVID-19 vaccination. The chain employs TRBV5-6 and TRBJ2-5; D possibly matches TRBD1 or TRBD2 (5 bases each). As DNA, the CDR3 is TGTGCCAGCAGCTTGTGGGGGTTCGGGGAGACCCAGTACTTC. Translation gives CASSLWGFGETQYF.